This TCR beta chain derives from a study of immune evolution from preneoplasia to lung adenocarcinoma. Regarding the study as a whole: KRAS-mutant nodules had the highest T cell clonality. Later-stage lesions appeared to have more T cells, more diversity, less clonality.

Profiling relied on immunoSEQ multiplex PCR, and the TCRdb table lists in-frame clones only, not all of them. The sample consists of some 15,000 clones, around nine tenths of them appearing once. Remarks on this clone: Its antigen remains unidentified.

The V end lost 7 bases, the J end lost 2 bases, and 21 bases lay between the germline ends. Germline V CDR1 and CDR2: LNHDA, SQIVND (reference sequence). This CDR3 region has 17 residues. Patients had resection in Japan or China between 2014 and 2017. Each case's diagnosis was confirmed by two pathologists on H&E. The chain joins TRBV19 to TRBJ1-5, with D maybe TRBD1 (6 bases). The specimen was FFPE invasive lung adenocarcinoma tissue. The origin of this receptor is a person aged 70 to 85 with invasive lung adenocarcinoma. Written as DNA, the CDR3 is TGTGCCAGTAAGGCTCGAGGGGGAGGGGAGGGCAATCAGCCCCAGCATTTT. Encoded protein: CASKARGGGEGNQPQHF.